A single sample is the source of the 31 T cell receptor beta chains below, sequenced in a study of regulatory T cells in long-lasting Graves disease. To make TCR beta libraries, researchers used iRepertoire HTBI primers and Arm-PCR of CDR3 regions. TCRdb reprocessed the multiplex PCR reads with MiXCR, giving one entry per CDR3 protein. The table has about 610,000 distinct CDR3 sequences, roughly 15% seen once. Time point described: newly diagnosed GD, antithyroid drugs for less than 3 months. The TCR library was made from RNA that had been extracted from PBMCs in TRIzol. These same records also appear under a second study, on T cells in Graves' hyperthyroidism and ophthalmopathy.

Sequenced here: peripheral blood mononuclear cells (PBMCs), sampled at new diagnosis, from a patient treated with antithyroid drugs. These TCRs come from a man between 18 and 35 years old with Graves disease.

Notes on this clonotype: A junction end diverges from the germline sequence, so it may reflect a read error. This chain uses TRBV5-1 with TRBJ1-1; D is possibly TRBD1 (5 bases). The CDR3 consists of 14 residues. Germline V gene data show CDR1 as SGHRS and CDR2 as YFSETQ. The CDR3 DNA reads as TGCGCCAGCAGCCAACCCGAGGGGCGTACTGAAACTTTCTTT. This codes for CASSQPEGRTETFF. Full variable domain (remainder filled in from reference TRBV5-1 and TRBJ1-1): KAGVTQTPRYLIKTRGQQVTLSCSPISGHRSVSWYQQTPGQGLQFLFEYFSETQRNKGNFPGRFSGRQFSNSRSEMNVSTLELGDSALYLCASSQPEGRTETFFGQGTRLTVV.

As for this clonotype: Relative to the germline gene, one junction end is altered; a read error may explain this. The chain couples TRBV19 to TRBJ1-1, with D perhaps TRBD1 (5 bases). The CDR3 has 12 residues. CDR1 and CDR2 from the germline V gene are LNHDA and SQIVND (reference sequence). The CDR3 DNA reads TGTACCAGTCGGCAGGGCAACACTGAAGCTTTCTTT. Its translation: CTSRQGNTEAFF. The variable domain in full, completed from reference TRBV19 and TRBJ1-1, reads DGGITQSPKYLFRKEGQNVTLSCEQNLNHDAMYWYRQDPGQGLRLIYYSQIVNDFQKGDIAEGYSVSREKKESFPLTVTSAQKNPTAFYLCTSRQGNTEAFFGQGTRLTVV.

In its sample, this clonotype was seen a few times. CDR3 DNA sequence: TGCGCCAGCAGCTTGGTTCCGGGCTTACAAGAGACCCAGTACTTC. It translates to CASSLVPGLQETQYF. The J gene is TRBJ2-5, the V gene TRBV5-1, with no clear D. The CDR3 totals 15 residues. Germline V gene lookup returns CDR1 SGHRS and CDR2 YFSETQ. The ends were cut back, 0 bases at V and 2 bases at J, with 11 bases in the middle.

The table lists this clonotype with many counts. The chain carries TRBV28 and TRBJ1-5; D unresolved. The germline V gene encodes CDR1 MDHEN and CDR2 SYDVKM. This CDR3 is 12 amino acids long. The V and J ends lost 7 bases and 2 bases respectively, with 6 bases between them. CDR3 DNA: TGTGCCAGCAACGGGGGCAATCAGCCCCAGCATTTT. Residues: CASNGGNQPQHF.

This clonotype came up many times. The chain links TRBV7-9 to TRBJ1-5; TRBD1 matches at 7 bases. The CDR3 has 15 amino acids. CDR1 and CDR2 (germline): SEHNR, FQNEAQ (reference sequence). The ends lost 5 bases at V and 3 bases at J; junction bases unmatched: 7. CDR3 sequence reads: CASSSDREPNQPQHF. The CDR3 DNA follows: TGTGCCAGCAGCAGTGACAGGGAACCCAATCAGCCCCAGCATTTT.

Note on this clonotype: Germline and junction disagree at one end, which may indicate a read error. The chain combines TRBV20-1 with TRBJ1-5; 8 bases fit TRBD1. Germline loops: CDR1 DFQATT, CDR2 SNEGSKA (reference sequence). CDR3 length: 17 amino acids. The CDR3 nucleotides read TGCAGTGCTATCGACAGGGGAATGGCGGGAGCCAATCAGTCCCAGCATTTT. Its protein product is CSAIDRGMAGANQSQHF.

The CDR3 nucleotides are TGTGCCAGCAGCGTAGGGGTCAGGGAGAGGGGCTACACCTTC. It yields the protein CASSVGVRERGYTF. The chain carries TRBV9 and TRBJ1-2, with D possibly being TRBD1 (5 bases). The CDR3 spans 14 residues. CDR1 and CDR2 from the germline V gene are SGDLS and YYNGEE. V shed 0 bases and J shed 8 bases, with 14 bases lying between them.

This clonotype has more than one count but fewer than ten. The conserved closing phenylalanine or tryptophan is absent in this CDR3, likely reflecting a read error. The V gene is TRBV15, the J gene TRBJ2-7, with D perhaps being TRBD1 or TRBD2 (5 bases each). Between the trimmed V and J ends, which lost 5 bases and 0 bases, there was a span of 8 bases. From germline, CDR1 is LNHNV and CDR2 YYDKDF (reference sequence). This CDR3 region has 13 residues. The CDR3 here is CATSYGTSYEQYS. The CDR3 bases are TGTGCCACCAGCTACGGGACCTCCTACGAGCAGTACTCC.

In its sample, this clonotype was seen many times. The chain has TRBV20-1 and TRBJ2-1; D is possibly TRBD2 (6 bases). Trimming took off 1 base at V and 5 bases at J, with 12 bases between the two ends. The CDR3 has 14 residues. CDR1 is DFQATT, CDR2 SNEGSKA, per germline (reference sequence). The CDR3 here is CSARGTTFNNEQFF. The CDR3 DNA reads as TGCAGTGCTAGAGGGACTACCTTTAACAATGAGCAGTTCTTC.

The V call is TRBV20-1, the J call TRBJ2-5; 9 nucleotides line up with TRBD2. This CDR3 spans 14 amino acids. CDR1 and CDR2 from the germline V gene are DFQATT and SNEGSKA (reference sequence). Unmatched junction bases numbered 9, after V lost 6 bases and J lost 4 bases. The CDR3 here is CSALGSGRGETQYF. DNA for the CDR3: TGCAGTGCCTTGGGTAGCGGGAGAGGAGAGACCCAGTACTTC.

The chain is built from TRBV11-2 and TRBJ2-7; D perhaps matches TRBD2 (6 bases). The ends were cut back, 5 bases at V and 9 bases at J, with 26 bases in the middle. CDR1 and CDR2 (germline): SGHAT, FQNNGV. This CDR3 contains 16 residues. The CDR3 is CASSVGPGLSLFRQYF. The CDR3 DNA reads TGTGCCAGCAGCGTAGGTCCGGGACTGTCCTTGTTTAGGCAGTACTTC.

This clonotype was picked up a small number of times. The J gene is TRBJ2-1, the V gene TRBV19; D is possibly TRBD2 (5 bases). Germline V lookup: CDR1 LNHDA, CDR2 SQIVND (reference sequence). CDR3 length: 14 amino acids. The germline V and J ends were trimmed by 4 bases and 2 bases, with 9 bases remaining between them. CDR3 residues: CASSTAVTYNEQFF. CDR3 coding DNA: TGTGCCAGTAGTACAGCGGTTACCTACAATGAGCAGTTCTTC. The entire variable domain, with the rest obtained from reference TRBV19 and TRBJ2-1, is as follows: DGGITQSPKYLFRKEGQNVTLSCEQNLNHDAMYWYRQDPGQGLRLIYYSQIVNDFQKGDIAEGYSVSREKKESFPLTVTSAQKNPTAFYLCASSTAVTYNEQFFGPGTRLTVL.

The gene calls are TRBV27 and TRBJ1-2, with a tentative D call TRBD1 (6 bases). The CDR3 runs to 13 residues. The ends were cut back, 10 bases at V and 1 base at J, with 13 bases in the middle. Per germline, CDR1 MNHEY and CDR2 SMNVEV (reference sequence). The CDR3 region is CATAPGVNYGYTF. CDR3 DNA: TGTGCCACCGCCCCAGGGGTTAACTATGGCTACACCTTC.

This clonotype was seen a handful of times. The chain carries TRBV20-1 and TRBJ2-7; the D gene is possibly TRBD2 (6 bases). CDR3 length equals 14 residues. Germline-derived CDR1 and CDR2 are DFQATT and SNEGSKA (reference sequence). Between the trimmed V and J ends, which lost 2 bases and 3 bases, there was a span of 14 bases. CDR3: CSARFRLGGYEQYF. CDR3 sequence (DNA): TGCAGTGCTAGATTCAGACTAGGAGGCTACGAGCAGTACTTC.

In this sample, this clonotype turned up a few times. The chain employs TRBV4-2 and TRBJ2-1, with 10 bases aligning to TRBD2. The V gene end was trimmed by 3 bases and the J gene end by 7 bases; junction bases not matched to a gene: 9. The CDR3 consists of 16 residues. CDR1 is LGHNA, CDR2 YNFKEQ, per germline. In DNA, the CDR3 is TGTGCCAGCAGCCACTCTTCTAGCGGGGGAGTGAATGAGCAGTTCTTC. Protein sequence: CASSHSSSGGVNEQFF.

This clonotype was counted a single time. J is TRBJ2-2 and V is TRBV27; D possibly matches TRBD1 or TRBD2 (5 bases each). Looked up from germline, CDR1 is MNHEY and CDR2 is SMNVEV (reference sequence). The germline V and J ends were trimmed by 6 bases and 6 bases, with 11 bases remaining between them. CDR3 size: 13 residues. CDR3 region: CASRSVGAGELFF. The CDR3 DNA reads TGTGCCAGCAGATCAGTGGGGGCCGGGGAGCTGTTTTTT.

Worth noting for this clonotype: With a much larger clone just one base away, this may be a read error. This chain uses TRBV11-2 with TRBJ1-1, with D hard to call. The CDR3 length is 15 residues. V lost 6 bases to trimming and J lost 0 bases, with 14 bases between them. Germline V CDR1 and CDR2: SGHAT, FQNNGV. The CDR3 sequence is CASSRTTGMNTEAFF. The CDR3 nucleotides are TGTGCCAGCAGTCGAACGACGGGGATGAACACTGAAGCTTTCTTT.

In its sample, this clonotype was seen many times. The chain combines TRBV3-1 with TRBJ2-1; 10 bases match TRBD2. This CDR3 has 16 amino acids. Germline lookup yields CDR1 LGHDT and CDR2 YNNKEL (reference sequence). V was pared by 0 bases and J by 2 bases, with 1 base of the junction left unmatched. In DNA form, the CDR3 reads TGTGCCAGCAGCCAAGAAGGGACTAGCGCCTACAATGAGCAGTTCTTC. Its translation is CASSQEGTSAYNEQFF.

This clonotype occurred a few times. A much larger clone lies one base from this, so it may be a read error. V gene TRBV28 combines with J gene TRBJ2-3; 11 bases map to TRBD2. CDR3 length equals 18 residues. CDR1 is MDHEN, CDR2 SYDVKM, per germline. Unmatched junction bases numbered 13, after V lost 6 bases and J lost 2 bases. This CDR3 reads CASSPQSSGRPLTDTQYF. CDR3 in DNA: TGTGCCAGCAGCCCTCAATCTAGCGGGAGGCCTCTCACAGATACGCAGTATTTT.

V and J are TRBV29-1 and TRBJ2-2; D is unclear. Trimming removed 5 bases at V and 3 bases at J, with 4 bases between. The CDR3 consists of 11 residues. The germline V gene encodes CDR1 SQVTM and CDR2 ANQGSEA. The CDR3 DNA reads TGCAGCGTTAGGTACACCGGGGAGCTGTTTTTT. Translating it yields CSVRYTGELFF.

This clonotype was observed a handful of times. The chain combines TRBV6-2 or TRBV6-3 with TRBJ1-1, with TRBD1 matching over 9 bases. This CDR3 is 15 amino acids long. The ends lost 9 bases at V and 4 bases at J; junction bases unmatched: 12. CDR1 is MNHEY and CDR2 is SVGEGT in the germline V gene. Here the CDR3 reads CASAATATGGTEAFF. The CDR3 DNA follows: TGTGCCAGTGCCGCGACCGCGACAGGGGGCACTGAAGCTTTCTTT.

Only a few counts were recorded for this clonotype. The chain joins TRBV29-1 to TRBJ1-1; D possibly corresponds to TRBD1 (6 bases). Germline CDR1 and CDR2: SQVTM and ANQGSEA. V lost 6 bases, J lost 4 bases, and 15 bases lay in between. The CDR3 is made up of 13 amino acids. CDR3 loop: CSVANRAPTEAFF. DNA of the CDR3: TGCAGCGTCGCGAACAGGGCACCCACTGAAGCTTTCTTT.

This clonotype was counted at least ten times. V gene TRBV20-1 combines with J gene TRBJ2-2; perhaps TRBD2 as D (6 bases). The CDR3 extends over 15 amino acids. Germline-derived CDR1 and CDR2 are DFQATT and SNEGSKA (reference sequence). The ends were cut back, 3 bases at V and 0 bases at J, with 11 bases in the middle. The CDR3 sequence: CSARLAPANTGELFF. In DNA form, the CDR3 reads TGCAGTGCTAGGCTAGCGCCCGCGAACACCGGGGAGCTGTTTTTT.

This clonotype showed up many times. The gene calls are TRBV7-3 and TRBJ2-3; D might be TRBD2 (6 bases). V was trimmed by 3 bases and J by 3 bases, leaving 13 bases between them. The CDR3 contains 15 residues. The germline V gene has CDR1 SGHTA and CDR2 FQGTGA. The CDR3 DNA reads as TGTGCCAGCAGCTTCCGGGGACTGAGGACAGATACGCAGTATTTT. Protein product: CASSFRGLRTDTQYF.

The chain joins TRBV5-6 to TRBJ1-1; no clear D gene. Germline V gives CDR1 SGHDT, CDR2 YYEEEE. This CDR3 contains 15 residues. V lost 0 bases to trimming and J lost 5 bases, with 14 bases between them. Written as DNA, the CDR3 is TGTGCCAGCAGCTTGGTATCCGGGGTCGGGACTGAAGCTTTCTTT. Residues: CASSLVSGVGTEAFF.

There are a few counts of this clonotype. CDR3 sequence reads: CASSLIRSGRRSEAFF. The CDR3 bases are TGTGCCAGCAGCTTAATTAGGTCGGGAAGAAGGAGTGAAGCTTTCTTT. This chain uses TRBV7-2 with TRBJ1-1; D gene uncertain. V gave up 2 bases and J gave up 7 bases, with 20 bases separating them. The CDR3 covers 16 residues. The germline gives CDR1 SGHTA, CDR2 FQGNSA. Variable domain in full (rest from reference TRBV7-2 and TRBJ1-1): GAGVSQSPSNKVTEKGKDVELRCDPISGHTALYWYRQSLGQGLEFLIYFQGNSAPDKSGLPSDRFSAERTGGSVSTLTIQRTQQEDSAVYLCASSLIRSGRRSEAFFGQGTRLTVV.

Details on this clonotype: Germline and junction disagree at one end, which may indicate a read error. This rearrangement joins TRBV3-1 to TRBJ2-3, with TRBD1 as a possible D gene (6 bases). The CDR3 contains 15 residues. Germline V gene sequence: CDR1 LGHDT, CDR2 YNNKEL (reference sequence). CDR3: CAGSPQQGWADTQYF. In DNA, the CDR3 is TGTGCCGGCAGCCCCCAACAGGGTTGGGCAGATACGCAGTATTTT.

V is TRBV12-3 or TRBV12-4 and J is TRBJ1-4; D is unclear. Trimming left V 8 bases short and J 4 bases short, with 11 bases between. This CDR3 is 13 amino acids long. The CDR3 region is CASSRQHNEKLFF. CDR3 sequence (DNA): TGTGCCAGCTCTCGGCAGCATAATGAAAAACTGTTTTTT.

The chain couples TRBV7-8 to TRBJ2-5; TRBD2 aligns across 14 bases. Germline trimming cut 5 bases from V and 7 bases from J; bases unmatched to any gene: 9. This CDR3 has 16 residues. Germline CDR1 is SGHVS and CDR2 is FQNEAQ. The CDR3 DNA reads as TGTGCCAGCAGCCTCCGACTAGCGGGAGGGCCGGGGACCCAGTACTTC. Encoded protein: CASSLRLAGGPGTQYF.

This clonotype was seen many times. V gene TRBV18 combines with J gene TRBJ1-1; D call uncertain. CDR3 length: 13 amino acids. The ends were cut back, 5 bases at V and 1 base at J, with 8 bases in the middle. Germline V gene sequence: CDR1 KGHSH, CDR2 LQKENI. DNA for the CDR3: TGTGCCAGCTCATTTTCAGAGAACACTGAAGCTTTCTTT. It is translated as CASSFSENTEAFF.

Many counts were recorded for this clonotype. CDR3: CASSPTLGTINEQFF. Here the CDR3 DNA reads TGTGCCAGCTCACCAACTTTGGGGACCATCAATGAGCAGTTCTTC. This rearrangement joins TRBV18 to TRBJ2-1; either TRBD1 or TRBD2 may supply D (5 bases each). Trimming removed 2 bases from V and 6 bases from J, with 14 bases in between. The CDR3 runs to 15 residues. Germline V gives CDR1 KGHSH, CDR2 LQKENI.